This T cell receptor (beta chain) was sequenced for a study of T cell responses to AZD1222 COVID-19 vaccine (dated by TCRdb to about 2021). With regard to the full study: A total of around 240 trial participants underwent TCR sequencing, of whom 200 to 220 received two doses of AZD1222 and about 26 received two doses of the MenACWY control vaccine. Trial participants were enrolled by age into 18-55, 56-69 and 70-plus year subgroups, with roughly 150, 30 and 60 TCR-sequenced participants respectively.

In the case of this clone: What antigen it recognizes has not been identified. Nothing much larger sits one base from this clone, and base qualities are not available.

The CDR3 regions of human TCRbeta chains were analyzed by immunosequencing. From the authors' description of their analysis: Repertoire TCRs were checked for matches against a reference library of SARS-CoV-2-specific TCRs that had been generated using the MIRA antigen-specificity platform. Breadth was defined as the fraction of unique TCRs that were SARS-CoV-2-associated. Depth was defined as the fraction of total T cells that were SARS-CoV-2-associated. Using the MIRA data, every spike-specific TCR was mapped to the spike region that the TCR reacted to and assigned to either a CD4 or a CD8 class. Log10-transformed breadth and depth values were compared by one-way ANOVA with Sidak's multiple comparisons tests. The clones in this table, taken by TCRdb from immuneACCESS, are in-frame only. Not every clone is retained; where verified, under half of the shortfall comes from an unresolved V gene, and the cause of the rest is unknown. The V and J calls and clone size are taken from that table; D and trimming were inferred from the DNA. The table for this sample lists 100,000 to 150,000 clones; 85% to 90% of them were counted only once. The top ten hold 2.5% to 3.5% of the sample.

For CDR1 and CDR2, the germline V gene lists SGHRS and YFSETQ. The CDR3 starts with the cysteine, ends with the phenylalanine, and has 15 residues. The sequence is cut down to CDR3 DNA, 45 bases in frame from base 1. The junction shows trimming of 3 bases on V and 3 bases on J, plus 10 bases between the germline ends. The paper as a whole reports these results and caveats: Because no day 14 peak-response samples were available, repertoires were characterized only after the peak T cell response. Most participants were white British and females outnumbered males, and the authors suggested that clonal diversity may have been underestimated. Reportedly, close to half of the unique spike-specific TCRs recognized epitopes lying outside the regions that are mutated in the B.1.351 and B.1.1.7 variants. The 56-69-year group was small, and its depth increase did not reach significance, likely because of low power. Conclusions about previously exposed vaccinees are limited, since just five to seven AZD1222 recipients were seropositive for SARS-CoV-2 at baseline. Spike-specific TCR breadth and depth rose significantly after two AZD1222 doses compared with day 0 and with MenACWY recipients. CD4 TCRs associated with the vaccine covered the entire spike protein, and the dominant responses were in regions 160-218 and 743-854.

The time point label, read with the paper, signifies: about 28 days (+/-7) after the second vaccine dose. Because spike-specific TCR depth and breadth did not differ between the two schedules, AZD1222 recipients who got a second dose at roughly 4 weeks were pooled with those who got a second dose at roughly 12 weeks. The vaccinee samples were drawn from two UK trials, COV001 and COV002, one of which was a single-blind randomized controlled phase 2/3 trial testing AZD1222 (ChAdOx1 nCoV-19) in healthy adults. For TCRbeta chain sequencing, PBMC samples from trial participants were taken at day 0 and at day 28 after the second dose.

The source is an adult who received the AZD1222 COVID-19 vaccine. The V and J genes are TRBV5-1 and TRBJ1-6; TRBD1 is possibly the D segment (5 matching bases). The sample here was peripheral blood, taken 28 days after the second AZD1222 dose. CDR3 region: CASSSSGGYNSPLHF. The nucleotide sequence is TGCGCCAGCAGCTCCTCGGGGGGCTATAATTCACCCCTCCACTTT.